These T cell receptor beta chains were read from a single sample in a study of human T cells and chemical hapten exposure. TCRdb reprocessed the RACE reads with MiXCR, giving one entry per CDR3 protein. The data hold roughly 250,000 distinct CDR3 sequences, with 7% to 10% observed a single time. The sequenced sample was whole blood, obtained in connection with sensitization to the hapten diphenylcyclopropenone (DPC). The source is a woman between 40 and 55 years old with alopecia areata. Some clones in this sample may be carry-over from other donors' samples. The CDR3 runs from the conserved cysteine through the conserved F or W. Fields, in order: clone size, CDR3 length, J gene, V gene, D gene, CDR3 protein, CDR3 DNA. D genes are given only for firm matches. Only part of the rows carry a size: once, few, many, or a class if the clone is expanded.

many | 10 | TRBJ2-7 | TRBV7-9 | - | CASGRGEQYF | TGTGCCTCGGGTCGGGGCGAGCAGTACTTC
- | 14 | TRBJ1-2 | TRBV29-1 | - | CSVAQGQGDGGYTF | TGCAGCGTTGCCCAGGGACAAGGGGACGGTGGCTACACCTTC
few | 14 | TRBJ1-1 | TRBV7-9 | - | CASSLGYSNTEAFF | TGTGCCAGCAGCTTGGGATATTCGAACACTGAAGCTTTCTTT
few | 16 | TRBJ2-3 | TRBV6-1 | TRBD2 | CASSGGAGGSTDTQYF | TGTGCCAGCAGTGGAGGAGCGGGAGGGAGCACAGATACGCAGTATTTT
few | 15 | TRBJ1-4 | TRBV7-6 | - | CASSSKGGRNEKLFF | TGTGCCAGCAGCTCAAAGGGGGGACGGAATGAAAAACTGTTTTTT
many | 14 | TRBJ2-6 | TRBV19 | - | CASRQGSGANVLTF | TGTGCCAGTCGTCAGGGCTCTGGGGCCAACGTCCTGACTTTC
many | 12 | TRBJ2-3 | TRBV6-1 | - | CASSAGRDTQYF | TGTGCCAGCAGTGCGGGACGAGATACGCAGTATTTT
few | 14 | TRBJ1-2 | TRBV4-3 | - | CASSQGVWAPGYTF | TGCGCCAGCAGCCAGGGAGTTTGGGCCCCTGGCTACACCTTC
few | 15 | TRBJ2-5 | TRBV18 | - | CASSSGGTRQETQYF | TGTGCCAGCTCATCCGGCGGGACGAGACAAGAGACCCAGTACTTC
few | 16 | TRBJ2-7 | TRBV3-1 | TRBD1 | CASSPAWDRPSSEQYF | TGTGCCAGCAGCCCGGCGTGGGACAGGCCTTCGTCGGAGCAGTACTTC
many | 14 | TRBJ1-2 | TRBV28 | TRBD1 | CASSSTGANYGYTF | TGTGCCAGCAGTTCGACAGGGGCTAACTATGGCTACACCTTC
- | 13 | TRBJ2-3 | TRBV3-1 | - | CASSPRGKGTQYF | TGTGCCAGCAGTCCTAGAGGGAAGGGTACGCAGTATTTT
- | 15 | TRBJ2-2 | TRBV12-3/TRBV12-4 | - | CASSFSTANTGELFF | TGTGCCAGCAGTTTTTCCACTGCGAACACCGGGGAGCTGTTTTTT
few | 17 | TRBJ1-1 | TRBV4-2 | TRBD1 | CASSQGGGWGMNTEAFF | TGTGCCAGCAGCCAAGGAGGGGGCTGGGGTATGAACACTGAAGCTTTCTTT
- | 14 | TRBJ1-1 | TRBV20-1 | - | CSARKFPSDTEAFF | TGCAGTGCTAGGAAGTTTCCCTCCGACACTGAAGCTTTCTTT
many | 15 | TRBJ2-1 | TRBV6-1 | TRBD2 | CASSEAAGGGNEQFF | TGTGCCAGCAGTGAAGCGGCGGGAGGGGGGAATGAGCAGTTCTTC
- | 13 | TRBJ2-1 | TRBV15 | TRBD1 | CATSRGRGQLKFF | TGTGCCACCAGCAGAGGTAGGGGACAGTTGAAGTTCTTC
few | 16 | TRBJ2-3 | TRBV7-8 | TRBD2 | CASSPRLADSTDTQYF | TGTGCCAGCAGCCCCCGACTAGCGGATAGCACAGATACGCAGTATTTT
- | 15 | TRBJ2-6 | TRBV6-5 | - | CASSYSPSGANVLTF | TGTGCCAGCAGTTACTCCCCCTCTGGGGCCAACGTCCTGACTTTC
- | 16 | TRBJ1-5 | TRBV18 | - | CASSPNRAGDNQPQHF | TGTGCCAGCTCACCAAACAGGGCGGGCGACAATCAGCCCCAGCATTTT
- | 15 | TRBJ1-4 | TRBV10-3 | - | CAISDFAGFGEKLFF | TGTGCCATCAGTGATTTCGCGGGATTTGGGGAAAAACTGTTTTTT
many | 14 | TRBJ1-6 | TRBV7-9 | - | CASSSWTQHSPLHF | TGTGCCAGCAGCTCCTGGACCCAGCATTCACCCCTCCACTTT
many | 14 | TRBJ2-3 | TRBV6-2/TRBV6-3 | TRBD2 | CASRTSRSTDTQYF | TGTGCCAGCAGGACTAGCAGAAGCACAGATACGCAGTATTTT
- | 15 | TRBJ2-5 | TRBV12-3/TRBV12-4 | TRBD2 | CASSLASGIKETQYF | TGTGCCAGCAGCTTAGCGAGCGGGATTAAAGAGACCCAGTACTTC
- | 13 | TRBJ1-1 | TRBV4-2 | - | CASSQEKGIEAFF | TGTGCCAGCAGCCAAGAGAAGGGGATTGAAGCTTTCTTT
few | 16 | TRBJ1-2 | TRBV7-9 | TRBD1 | CASSHRQGATLYGYTF | TGTGCCAGCAGCCACAGACAGGGGGCGACCCTTTATGGCTACACCTTC
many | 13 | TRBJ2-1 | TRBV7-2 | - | CASSQGPYNEQFF | TGTGCCAGCAGCCAAGGACCCTACAATGAGCAGTTCTTC
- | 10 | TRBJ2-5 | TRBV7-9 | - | CASGPETQYF | TGTGCCAGCGGCCCGGAGACCCAGTACTTC
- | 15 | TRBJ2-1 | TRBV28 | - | CASSRAGRGYNEQFF | TGTGCCAGCAGTCGGGCCGGCAGGGGTTACAATGAGCAGTTCTTC
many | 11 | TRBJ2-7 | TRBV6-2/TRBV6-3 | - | CASSRTYEQYF | TGTGCCAGCAGCCGCACCTACGAGCAGTACTTC
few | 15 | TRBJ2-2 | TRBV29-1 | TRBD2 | CSVSSGAFNTGELFF | TGCAGCGTTTCTAGCGGGGCCTTTAACACCGGGGAGCTGTTTTTT
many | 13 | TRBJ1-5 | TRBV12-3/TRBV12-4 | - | CASTRDFNQPQHF | TGTGCCAGCACAAGGGACTTCAATCAGCCCCAGCATTTT
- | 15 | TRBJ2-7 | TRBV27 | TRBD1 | CASSLTGTAYYEQYF | TGTGCCAGCAGTTTAACCGGGACAGCCTACTACGAGCAGTACTTC
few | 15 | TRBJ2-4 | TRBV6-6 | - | CASRRGEGSKNIQYF | TGTGCCAGCAGACGTGGTGAGGGGTCCAAAAACATTCAGTACTTC
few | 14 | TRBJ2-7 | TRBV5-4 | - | CASSLGQRTYEQYF | TGTGCCAGCAGCTTGGGCCAGAGGACCTACGAGCAGTACTTC
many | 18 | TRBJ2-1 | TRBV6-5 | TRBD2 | CASSRSLVTSAGYNEQFF | TGTGCCAGCAGCCGAAGCCTCGTGACTAGCGCGGGGTACAATGAGCAGTTCTTC
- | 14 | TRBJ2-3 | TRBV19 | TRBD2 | CAARPGGSTDTQYF | TGTGCCGCCCGGCCGGGAGGGAGCACAGATACGCAGTATTTT
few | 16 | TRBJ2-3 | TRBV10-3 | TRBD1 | CAISEYGTGSADTQYF | TGTGCCATCAGTGAGTACGGGACAGGAAGTGCAGATACGCAGTATTTT
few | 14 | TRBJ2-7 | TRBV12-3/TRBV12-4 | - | CASSRPPGSYEQYF | TGTGCCAGCAGCCGCCCCCCAGGCTCCTACGAGCAGTACTTC
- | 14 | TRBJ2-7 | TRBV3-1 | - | CASSQDRRAREQYF | TGTGCCAGCAGCCAAGATCGGCGTGCTCGAGAGCAGTACTTC
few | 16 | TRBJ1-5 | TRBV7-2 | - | CASSPQAGASNQPQHF | TGTGCCAGCAGCCCACAGGCAGGGGCTAGCAATCAGCCCCAGCATTTT
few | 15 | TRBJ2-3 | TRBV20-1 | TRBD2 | CSASETSGATDTQYF | TGCAGTGCTAGCGAGACTAGCGGGGCCACAGATACGCAGTATTTT
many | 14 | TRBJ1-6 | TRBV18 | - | CASSTAGNNSPLHF | TGTGCCAGCTCAACGGCAGGCAATAATTCACCCCTCCACTTT
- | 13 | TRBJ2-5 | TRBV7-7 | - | CASSLYGRETQYF | TGTGCTAGCAGCTTATACGGGAGAGAGACCCAGTACTTC
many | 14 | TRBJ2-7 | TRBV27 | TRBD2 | CASSLGLAGAEQYF | TGTGCCAGCAGTTTGGGACTAGCGGGAGCCGAGCAGTACTTC
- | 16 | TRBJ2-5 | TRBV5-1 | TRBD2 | CASSLAPSGSSETQYF | TGCGCCAGCAGCTTGGCCCCTAGCGGGAGTAGCGAGACCCAGTACTTC
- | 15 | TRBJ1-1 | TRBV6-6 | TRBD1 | CASSYSTGDSTEAFF | TGTGCCAGCAGTTACTCCACAGGGGACTCCACTGAAGCTTTCTTT
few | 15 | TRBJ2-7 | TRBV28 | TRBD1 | CASSPGPGQGYEQYF | TGTGCCAGCAGTCCTGGCCCCGGACAGGGCTACGAGCAGTACTTC
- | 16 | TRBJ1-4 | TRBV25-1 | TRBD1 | CASSEPRAGGDEKLFF | TGTGCCAGCAGTGAACCCAGGGCAGGGGGGGATGAAAAACTGTTTTTT
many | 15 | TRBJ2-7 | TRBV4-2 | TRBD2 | CASSQRGLASHEQYF | TGTGCCAGCAGCCAACGCGGACTAGCCTCCCACGAGCAGTACTTC
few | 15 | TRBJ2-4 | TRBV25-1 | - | CASSLSGGGGDIQYF | TGTGCCAGCAGTCTCTCAGGGGGCGGGGGGGACATTCAGTACTTC
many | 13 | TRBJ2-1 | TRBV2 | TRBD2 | CASSEARTGGEFF | TGTGCCAGCAGTGAAGCCCGGACGGGAGGTGAATTCTTC